The 17 T cell receptor beta chains reported below all come from one sample, sequenced in a study of vaccination and CD4 T cells after COVID-19. For these receptors, no antigen is known. The study sequenced cultured CD4+ T cell DNA using the Oncomine TCR Beta short-read assay. It was from cultured CD4+ T cells that genomic DNA was extracted. TCRdb re-derived calls from the PCR reads in MiXCR, one entry per CDR3 protein. This sample has around 10,000 distinct CDR3 sequences; 28% occur once, and the top ten carry 15% to 20%. Stated treatment: roughly 10-day PBMC culture with coronavirus spike peptide pools or control peptides (ViraFEST assay). It was before the COVID-19 pandemic (2011-2018) that the unexposed donor's CD4+ T cells were collected. Specimen: CD4+ T cells from blood, cultured in vitro. The receptors derive from a human donor in good health.

This CDR3 reads CASSPPGLASGANVLTF. CDR3 nucleotides: TGTGCCAGCTCACCACCAGGACTTGCCTCTGGGGCCAACGTCCTGACTTTC. The genes are TRBV18 and TRBJ2-6, with D maybe TRBD2 (5 bases). CDR3 length equals 17 residues. With 0 bases removed from V and 0 bases from J, the gap between germline ends came to 9 bases. CDR1 is KGHSH, CDR2 LQKENI, per germline.

This clonotype has only a few counts. The rearrangement uses TRBV7-9 and TRBJ2-3; TRBD2 might be the D (6 bases). V lost 4 bases and J lost 4, with 18 bases in between. This CDR3 is 16 amino acids long. Germline CDR1 SEHNR, CDR2 FQNEAQ (reference sequence). The CDR3 loop reads CASSSRGRDWADTQYF. The CDR3 region has the DNA TGTGCCAGCAGCTCAAGGGGCAGGGACTGGGCAGATACGCAGTATTTT.

The chain has TRBV6-5 and TRBJ1-2; TRBD1 aligns across 7 bases. CDR1 is MNHEY, CDR2 SVGAGI, per germline. With 0 bases clipped from V and 2 bases from J, the junction kept 9 bases outside the gene matches. The CDR3 has 17 amino acids. CDR3 coding DNA: TGTGCCAGCAGTTACTCGATACAGGGGACGTTGAACTATGGCTACACCTTC. Amino acid sequence: CASSYSIQGTLNYGYTF.

The sample holds a few counts of this clonotype. V gene TRBV20-1 combines with J gene TRBJ2-1; no firm D call. Trimming took off 1 base at V and 7 bases at J, with 8 bases between the two ends. The CDR3 runs to 12 residues. The V gene's germline CDR1 is DFQATT and CDR2 SNEGSKA (reference sequence). This chain's CDR3 is CSARGLRNEQFF. For the CDR3, the DNA is TGCAGTGCTAGAGGACTCAGGAATGAGCAGTTCTTC.

This clonotype was seen a handful of times. The V and J genes are TRBV10-3 and TRBJ2-7; 8 positions match TRBD2. This CDR3 is 14 amino acids long. The germline V gene has CDR1 ENHRY and CDR2 SYGVKD. V lost 10 bases to trimming and J lost 0 bases; unmatched junction nucleotides: 8. The CDR3 DNA is TGTGCCACGGGGGGGGGAGGGACCTCCTACGAGCAGTACTTC. Encoded protein: CATGGGGTSYEQYF.

This sequence joins TRBV6-1 and TRBJ1-2; D is possibly TRBD1 (5 bases). The V end lost 8 bases, the J end lost 2 bases, and 15 bases lay between the germline ends. Germline CDR1 reads MNHNS; CDR2 reads SASEGT. The CDR3 contains 14 residues. The CDR3 DNA reads as TGTGCCAGCCTAATGAGGGCAGGGAACTATGGCTACACCTTC. Protein: CASLMRAGNYGYTF.

This clonotype was seen a few times. The CDR3 DNA sequence: TGTGCCAGCAGCTTAGTTGACAGGGGACTGGCTGAAGCTTTCTTT. Translation: CASSLVDRGLAEAFF. The chain couples TRBV7-8 to TRBJ1-1; 8 nucleotides match TRBD1. CDR1 is SGHVS and CDR2 is FQNEAQ in the germline V gene. The V gene end was trimmed by 1 base and the J gene end by 6 bases; junction bases not matched to a gene: 7. The CDR3 length is 15 residues.

J is TRBJ2-1 and V is TRBV5-1; maybe TRBD2 (6 bases). The V end lost 3 bases, the J end lost 8 bases, and 15 bases lay between the germline ends. The CDR3 runs 14 residues. Germline CDR1 and CDR2: SGHRS and YFSETQ. The CDR3: CASSWGVGGYEQFF. The DNA of the CDR3 is TGCGCCAGCAGCTGGGGTGTGGGGGGATATGAGCAGTTCTTC.

This chain joins TRBV28 and TRBJ2-7; D ambiguous. Germline loops: CDR1 MDHEN, CDR2 SYDVKM. This CDR3 region has 13 residues. V was pared by 7 bases and J by 2 bases, with 12 bases between. CDR3 amino acids: CASINSATYEQYF. The CDR3 nucleotides read TGTGCCAGCATCAACAGTGCCACCTACGAGCAGTACTTC.

V is TRBV19 and J is TRBJ1-5; a possible D gene is TRBD1 (6 bases). V lost 4 bases and J 3 bases, leaving 7 bases between the germline ends. This CDR3 comprises 13 residues. From germline, CDR1 is LNHDA and CDR2 SQIVND (reference sequence). As DNA, the CDR3 is TGTGCCAGTAGTAGGGACACCAATCAGCCCCAGCATTTT. Protein: CASSRDTNQPQHF.

This clonotype was observed a few times. J is TRBJ1-2 and V is TRBV19; D may be TRBD1 (5 bases). V lost 5 bases and J lost 1, with 11 bases in between. This CDR3 spans 14 amino acids. In germline, CDR1 is LNHDA, CDR2 SQIVND (reference sequence). The CDR3 DNA follows: TGTGCCAGTAGTCTGAGACAGTTTAACTATGGCTACACCTTC. Protein: CASSLRQFNYGYTF.

This clonotype was observed a handful of times. The CDR3 is CASSLAPASNQPQHF. The CDR3 region has the DNA TGTGCCAGCAGCTTAGCCCCGGCGAGCAATCAGCCCCAGCATTTT. This chain uses TRBV7-2 with TRBJ1-5; no reliable D call. CDR1 and CDR2 (germline): SGHTA, FQGNSA. Trimming took 0 bases from V and 1 from J, leaving 7 bases between them. The CDR3 extends over 15 amino acids. The whole variable domain, filled in from reference TRBV7-2 and TRBJ1-5, reads GAGVSQSPSNKVTEKGKDVELRCDPISGHTALYWYRQSLGQGLEFLIYFQGNSAPDKSGLPSDRFSAERTGGSVSTLTIQRTQQEDSAVYLCASSLAPASNQPQHFGDGTRLSIL.

This chain uses TRBV10-3 with TRBJ1-5; D is unresolved. Germline lookup yields CDR1 ENHRY and CDR2 SYGVKD. V shed 6 bases and J shed 7 bases, with 13 bases lying between them. This CDR3 spans 13 amino acids. DNA of the CDR3: TGTGCCATCAGCCTCGGGGTTGGGCAGCCCCAGCATTTT. The encoded protein is CAISLGVGQPQHF.

The count of this clonotype is one. This sequence joins TRBV5-5 and TRBJ2-7, with 9 bases aligning to TRBD2. The V and J ends lost 0 bases and 1 base, in that order; junction bases with no gene match: 5. This CDR3 has 16 amino acids. Germline values: CDR1 SGHKS, CDR2 YYEKEE (reference sequence). CDR3: CASSLVGTSPSYEQYF. CDR3 sequence (DNA): TGTGCCAGCAGCTTGGTCGGGACTAGCCCTTCCTACGAGCAGTACTTC.

This rearrangement joins TRBV6-2 or TRBV6-3 to TRBJ2-5; the match to TRBD2 covers 7 bases. Germline trimming cut 2 bases from V and 1 base from J; bases unmatched to any gene: 7. Germline values: CDR1 MNHEY, CDR2 SVGEGT. The CDR3 runs 16 residues. Here the CDR3 reads CASSYTGRGFQETQYF. Here the CDR3 DNA reads TGTGCCAGCAGTTACACCGGGCGGGGGTTCCAAGAGACCCAGTACTTC.

The CDR3 DNA reads as TGTGCCAGCAGTTACGGTCAGTACGGAGATTCCCAGCATTTT. Translated: CASSYGQYGDSQHF. This sequence joins TRBV6-5 and TRBJ1-5; no definite D call. This CDR3 is 14 amino acids long. Germline-derived CDR1 and CDR2 are MNHEY and SVGAGI. Trimming shortened V by 2 bases and J by 11 bases, and 16 bases separated the two germline ends.

The chain combines TRBV11-2 with TRBJ2-1; 7 bases map to TRBD2. CDR3 length: 15 residues. Germline CDR1 SGHAT, CDR2 FQNNGV. Trimming removed 3 bases from V and 1 base from J; junction bases left unmatched: 3. CDR3 sequence (DNA): TGTGCCAGCAGCTTCGGCGGGGGATCCTACAATGAGCAGTTCTTC. Translation gives CASSFGGGSYNEQFF.